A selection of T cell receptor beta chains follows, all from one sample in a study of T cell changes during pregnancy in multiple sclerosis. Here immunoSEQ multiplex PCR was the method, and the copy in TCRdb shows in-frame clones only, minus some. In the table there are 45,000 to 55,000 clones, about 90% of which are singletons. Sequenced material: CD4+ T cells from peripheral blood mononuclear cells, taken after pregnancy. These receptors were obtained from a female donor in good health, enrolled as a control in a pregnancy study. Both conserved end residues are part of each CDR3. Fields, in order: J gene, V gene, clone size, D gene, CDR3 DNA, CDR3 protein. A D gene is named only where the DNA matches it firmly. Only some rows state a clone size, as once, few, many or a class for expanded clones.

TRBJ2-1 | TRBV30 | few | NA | TGTGCCTCGGTAATTGAGCAGTTCTTC | CASVIEQFF
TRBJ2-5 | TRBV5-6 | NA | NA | TGTGCCAGCAGCTCTCTGGACAGACAAACTCAAGAGACCCAGTACTTC | CASSSLDRQTQETQYF
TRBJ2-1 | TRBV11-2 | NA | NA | TGTGCCAGCAGTTTCCCGGGGTACAATGAGCAGTTCTTC | CASSFPGYNEQFF
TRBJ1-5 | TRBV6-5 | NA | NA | TGTGCCAGCAGCCTTGAGGGGAGGCAGCCCCAGCATTTT | CASSLEGRQPQHF
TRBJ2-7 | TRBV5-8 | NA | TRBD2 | TGTGCCAGCAGCCGATACTCCGGGGGGTTCATCCACGAGCAGTACTTC | CASSRYSGGFIHEQYF
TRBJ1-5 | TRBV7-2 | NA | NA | TGTGCCAGCAGCTTAGCGCCCCAGTTAAATCAGCCCCAGCATTTT | CASSLAPQLNQPQHF
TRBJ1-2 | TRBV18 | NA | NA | TGTGCCAGCTCACCCCTACCCGAGGTCCGCTTCTATGGCTACACCTTC | CASSPLPEVRFYGYTF
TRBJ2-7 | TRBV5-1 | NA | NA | TGCGCCAGCAGCTTGACGCAGGCCGGCCGCGAGCAGTACTTC | CASSLTQAGREQYF
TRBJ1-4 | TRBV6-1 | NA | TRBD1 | TGTGCCAGCAGTGACAGGGGGTCAGTATCTGGAGACGAAAAACTGTTTTTT | CASSDRGSVSGDEKLFF
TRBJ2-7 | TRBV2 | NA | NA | TGTGCCAGCAGTGAAGGGCCAGGCGAGCAGTACTTC | CASSEGPGEQYF
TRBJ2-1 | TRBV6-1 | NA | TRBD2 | TGTGCCAGCAGGGCGAGTAGCGGGGGGGCCCATGAGCAGTTCTTC | CASRASSGGAHEQFF
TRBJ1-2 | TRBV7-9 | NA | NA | TGTGCCAGCAGCATCAAACTCTATGGCTACACCTTC | CASSIKLYGYTF
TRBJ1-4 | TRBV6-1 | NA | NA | TGTGCCAGTTCAAAACCGACACGTGAAAAACTGTTTTTT | CASSKPTREKLFF
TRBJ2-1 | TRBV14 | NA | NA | TGTGCCACCACGGCAGGGATCAGGAACAATGAGCAGTTCTTC | CATTAGIRNNEQFF
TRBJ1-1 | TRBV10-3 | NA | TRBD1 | TGTGCCGCAGGGACAGGGGCCGCGTCCCTACTTCAAAACACTGAAGCTTTCTTT | CAAGTGAASLLQNTEAFF
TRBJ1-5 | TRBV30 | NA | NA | TGTGCCTGGAGAAGCCCAGGGGACCAGCCCCAGCATTTT | CAWRSPGDQPQHF
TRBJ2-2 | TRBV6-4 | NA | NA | TGTGCCAGCAGTGAGGAGGGGAACACCGGGGAGCTGTTTTTT | CASSEEGNTGELFF
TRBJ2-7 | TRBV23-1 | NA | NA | TGCGCCAGCAGTCCAACCCAGAAGGGACACTCCTACGAGCAGTACTTC | CASSPTQKGHSYEQYF
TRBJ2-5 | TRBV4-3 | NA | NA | TGCGCCAGCAGCCAAGATCCTAGTTCTAAAGAGACCCAGTACTTC | CASSQDPSSKETQYF
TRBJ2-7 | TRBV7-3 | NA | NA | TGTGCCAGCAGCCCAAGGGGAGGGGGCTACGAGCAGTACTTC | CASSPRGGGYEQYF
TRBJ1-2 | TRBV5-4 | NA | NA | TGTGCCAGCAGCTTAGGGACGGGGGATGGCTACACCTTC | CASSLGTGDGYTF
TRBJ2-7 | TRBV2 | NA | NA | TGTGCCAGCCACAGACAGACCTCCTACGAGCAGTACTTC | CASHRQTSYEQYF
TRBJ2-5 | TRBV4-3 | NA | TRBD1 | TGCGCCAGCAGCCAATTTAGGTTGGGACAGGGACAAGAGACCCAGTACTTC | CASSQFRLGQGQETQYF
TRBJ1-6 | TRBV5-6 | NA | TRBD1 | TGTGCCAGCAGCTTGTTGAGACAGGGCGGCTCCTATAATTCACCCCTCCACTTT | CASSLLRQGGSYNSPLHF
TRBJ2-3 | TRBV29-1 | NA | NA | TGCAGCGTTAGAACGGGGGATACGCAGTATTTT | CSVRTGDTQYF
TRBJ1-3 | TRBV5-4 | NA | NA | TGTGCCAGCAGCTCAGGGATCTCTGGAAACACCATATATTTT | CASSSGISGNTIYF
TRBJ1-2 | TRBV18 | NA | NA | TGTGCCAGCTCACCGGACAGTAACTATGGCTACACCTTC | CASSPDSNYGYTF
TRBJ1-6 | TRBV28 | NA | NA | TGTGCCAGCCGCGGACAGAGGAATTCACCCCTCCACTTT | CASRGQRNSPLHF
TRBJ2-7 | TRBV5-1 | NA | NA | TGCGCCAGCAGCTTGGACAGGTCATACGAGCAGTACTTC | CASSLDRSYEQYF
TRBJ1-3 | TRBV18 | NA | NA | TGTGCCAGCTCACCAAGAGGAGCCGGAAACACCATATATTTT | CASSPRGAGNTIYF
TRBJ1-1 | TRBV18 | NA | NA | TGTGCCAGCAAGTTAGCGTTGGGCACTGAAGCTTTCTTT | CASKLALGTEAFF
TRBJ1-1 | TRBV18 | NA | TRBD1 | TGTGCCAGCTCACTAGGGACAGGGTCGAACACTGAAGCTTTCTTT | CASSLGTGSNTEAFF
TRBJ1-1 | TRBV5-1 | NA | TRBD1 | TGCGCCAGCAGCTTGAGTACAGGACAGGGGTACACTGAAGCTTTCTTT | CASSLSTGQGYTEAFF
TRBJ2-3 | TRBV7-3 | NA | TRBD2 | TGTGCCAGCAGCCCAGCGGGGGGGAGCGGAGATACGCAGTATTTT | CASSPAGGSGDTQYF
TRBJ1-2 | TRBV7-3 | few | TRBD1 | TGTGCCAGCAGCCCGGGACAGGGGCCGTATGGCTACACCTTC | CASSPGQGPYGYTF
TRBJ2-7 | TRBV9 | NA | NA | TGTGCCAGCAGCCTAACAGGGTCTGGCCTCTACGAGCAGTACTTC | CASSLTGSGLYEQYF
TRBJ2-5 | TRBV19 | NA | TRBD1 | TGTGCCAGTAGTGCCCGGACAGGGCAAGTGGGGGAGACCCAGTACTTC | CASSARTGQVGETQYF
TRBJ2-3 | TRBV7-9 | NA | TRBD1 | TGTGCCAGCAGCATAGGACAGGGGCCGACAGATACGCAGTATTTT | CASSIGQGPTDTQYF
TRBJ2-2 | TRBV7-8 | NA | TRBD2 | TGTGCCAGCAGCGCGGGACTAGATAGGAACGGGGAGCTGTTTTTT | CASSAGLDRNGELFF
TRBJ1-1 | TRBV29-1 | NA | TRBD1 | TGCAGCGCTCGGGACAGACTGAACACTGAAGCTTTCTTT | CSARDRLNTEAFF
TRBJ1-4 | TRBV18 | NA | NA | TGTGCCAGCTCACAGACTGCAACTAATGAAAAACTGTTTTTT | CASSQTATNEKLFF
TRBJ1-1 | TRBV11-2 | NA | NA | TGTGCCAGCAGTCTAGGGGCTAACACTGAAGCTTTCTTT | CASSLGANTEAFF
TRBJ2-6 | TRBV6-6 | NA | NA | TGTGCCAGCAGTTTGACGGGGGCTGGGGCCAACGTCCTGACTTTC | CASSLTGAGANVLTF
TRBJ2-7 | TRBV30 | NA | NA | TGTGCCTGGACCCCCGGGACAAAAATCTACGAGCAGTACTTC | CAWTPGTKIYEQYF
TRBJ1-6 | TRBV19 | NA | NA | TGTGCCAGTAGTCCCTCTAGGGGAAGCTCCTATAATTCACCCCTCCACTTT | CASSPSRGSSYNSPLHF
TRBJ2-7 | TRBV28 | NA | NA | TGTGCCAGCAGTTTAACCAGAGGAGGGGAGCAGTACTTC | CASSLTRGGEQYF
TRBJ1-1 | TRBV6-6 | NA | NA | TGTGCCAGCAGCCCCCAGGGGAGTGAAGCTTTCTTT | CASSPQGSEAFF
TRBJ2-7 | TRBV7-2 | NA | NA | TGTGCCAGCAGCTTAGGGACAACCGAGCAGTACTTC | CASSLGTTEQYF
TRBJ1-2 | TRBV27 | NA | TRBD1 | TGTGCCAGCAGTAATGGGGGACAGGGGTGGTCATACACCTTC | CASSNGGQGWSYTF
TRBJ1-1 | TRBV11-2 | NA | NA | TGTGCCAGCAGTCCGGACAGCCCGGGGACTGAAGCTTTCTTT | CASSPDSPGTEAFF